This is a list of T cell receptor beta chains from one sample in a study of early T cells in non-severe SARS-CoV-2 infection. TCRdb re-called the 5' RACE reads with MiXCR, one entry per CDR3 protein. In the table there are 45,000 to 75,000 distinct CDR3 sequences, more than 8.5% of which are singletons. The sequencing input was whole blood. The receptors were sampled from an adult who was a healthcare worker with PCR-confirmed SARS-CoV-2 infection or an uninfected control (not recorded which). The CDR3 runs from the conserved cysteine through the conserved F or W. Fields, in order: CDR3 length, clone size, J gene, V gene, D gene, CDR3 protein, CDR3 DNA. D genes are given only for firm matches. Expanded clones are given a class, and other clones once, few, many or no size at all.

18 | few | TRBJ2-3 | TRBV20-1 | TRBD2 | CSASGLAGGPISTDTQYF | TGCAGTGCTAGCGGACTAGCGGGAGGGCCAATTTCTACAGATACGCAGTATTTT
15 | NA | TRBJ2-5 | TRBV6-2/TRBV6-3 | NA | CASSTGVVFWETQYF | TGTGCCAGCAGTACGGGAGTCGTGTTCTGGGAGACCCAGTACTTC
14 | many | TRBJ1-2 | TRBV10-3 | NA | CAITLQDDFSGYTF | TGTGCCATCACCTTACAGGATGACTTTAGTGGCTACACCTTC
16 | many | TRBJ2-2 | TRBV7-9 | TRBD2 | CASSLALAANTGELFF | TGTGCCAGCAGCTTAGCACTAGCGGCTAACACCGGGGAGCTGTTTTTT
10 | many | TRBJ1-1 | TRBV29-1 | NA | CSGWGTEAFF | TGCAGCGGGTGGGGCACGGAAGCTTTCTTT
13 | few | TRBJ2-1 | TRBV11-2 | NA | CASSLELLNEQFF | TGTGCCAGCAGCTTAGAACTTCTCAATGAGCAGTTCTTC
13 | many | TRBJ1-6 | TRBV7-2 | NA | CASSRQENSPLHF | TGTGCCAGCTCCAGACAGGAGAATTCACCCCTCCACTTT
16 | NA | TRBJ2-3 | TRBV5-4 | TRBD2 | CASREAGGPSVERLYF | TGTGCCAGCAGAGAAGCGGGAGGGCCCTCAGTAGAACGGTTGTATTTT
14 | many | TRBJ1-1 | TRBV9 | NA | CASSRESLNTEAFF | TGTGCCAGCAGCAGGGAATCCTTGAACACTGAAGCTTTCTTT
14 | few | TRBJ2-7 | TRBV20-1 | TRBD2 | CSAQTTSGIYEQYF | TGCAGTGCTCAGACGACTAGCGGGATCTACGAGCAGTACTTC
17 | NA | TRBJ1-1 | TRBV28 | NA | CASSLTGLGQENTEAFF | TGTGCCAGCAGTTTGACTGGCCTGGGGCAGGAGAACACTGAAGCTTTCTTT
15 | NA | TRBJ2-3 | TRBV29-1 | NA | CSVKEGPSHTDTQYF | TGCAGCGTGAAGGAGGGCCCAAGCCACACAGATACGCAGTATTTT
13 | NA | TRBJ1-4 | TRBV29-1 | TRBD1 | CSVERGRGEKLFF | TGCAGCGTTGAGAGGGGGCGCGGTGAAAAACTGTTTTTT
14 | many | TRBJ1-1 | TRBV12-3/TRBV12-4 | NA | CASSLLAANTEAFF | TGTGCCAGCAGTTTATTGGCAGCGAACACTGAAGCTTTCTTT
13 | many | TRBJ1-1 | TRBV6-2/TRBV6-3 | NA | CASTPKGSTEAFF | TGTGCCAGCACACCCAAGGGCTCCACTGAAGCTTTCTTT
10 | few | TRBJ2-3 | TRBV29-1 | NA | CSVWRNTQYF | TGCAGCGTTTGGCGGAATACGCAGTATTTT
12 | many | TRBJ2-7 | TRBV29-1 | NA | CSVSAGSYEQYF | TGCAGCGTTTCAGCGGGCTCCTACGAGCAGTACTTC
14 | few | TRBJ2-1 | TRBV7-9 | NA | CASSQEAETNEQFF | TGTGCCAGCAGCCAGGAGGCGGAGACCAATGAGCAGTTCTTC
15 | NA | TRBJ1-5 | TRBV10-3 | NA | CAISESGQLNQPQHF | TGTGCCATCAGTGAGTCGGGACAACTCAATCAGCCCCAGCATTTT
10 | few | TRBJ2-3 | TRBV29-1 | NA | CSVEKETQYF | TGCAGCGTTGAGAAGGAGACGCAGTATTTT
13 | few | TRBJ1-1 | TRBV29-1 | NA | CSVWTSGNTEAFF | TGCAGCGTTTGGACGAGCGGGAACACTGAAGCTTTCTTT
12 | many | TRBJ2-3 | TRBV12-3/TRBV12-4 | NA | CASSFSRDTQYF | TGTGCCAGCAGTTTTTCGCGAGATACGCAGTATTTT
14 | many | TRBJ2-7 | TRBV4-3 | NA | CASSQESQGGEQYF | TGCGCCAGCAGCCAAGAGAGCCAGGGAGGCGAGCAGTACTTC
14 | few | TRBJ2-1 | TRBV7-2 | NA | CASSPSFSVNEQFF | TGTGCCAGCAGCCCCAGTTTTTCTGTGAATGAGCAGTTCTTC
13 | NA | TRBJ2-5 | TRBV6-2/TRBV6-3 | NA | CATARDGQETQYF | TGTGCCACCGCCCGGGACGGACAAGAGACCCAGTACTTC
15 | NA | TRBJ2-7 | TRBV7-2 | TRBD1 | CASSLRGTGSYEQYF | TGTGCCAGCAGCTTACGTGGGACAGGGTCCTACGAGCAGTACTTC
14 | once | TRBJ1-4 | TRBV28 | NA | CASSSGTFGEKLFF | TGTGCCAGCAGTTCCGGGACCTTCGGTGAAAAACTGTTTTTT
13 | many | TRBJ1-1 | TRBV11-2 | NA | CASSPTRSTEAFF | TGTGCCAGCAGTCCGACTAGGAGCACTGAAGCTTTCTTT
15 | NA | TRBJ2-3 | TRBV20-1 | TRBD2 | CSAGRAGVGTDTQYF | TGCAGTGCGGGTCGAGCGGGAGTAGGGACAGATACGCAGTATTTT
17 | few | TRBJ2-1 | TRBV7-8 | TRBD2 | CASILAGRPNSYNEQFF | TGTGCCAGCATCCTAGCGGGAAGGCCTAACTCCTACAATGAGCAGTTCTTC
15 | few | TRBJ1-3 | TRBV4-3 | TRBD1 | CASSLTGSSGNTIYF | TGCGCCAGCAGCCTGACAGGGTCCTCTGGAAACACCATATATTTT
12 | many | TRBJ1-1 | TRBV24-1 | NA | CATAAGDAEAFF | TGTGCCACGGCCGCCGGGGACGCTGAAGCTTTCTTT
13 | NA | TRBJ2-7 | TRBV27 | TRBD1 | CASSLSDRGWEYF | TGTGCCAGCAGTTTATCGGACAGGGGTTGGGAGTACTTC
17 | NA | TRBJ2-7 | TRBV28 | NA | CASSSTGSRSQGYEQYF | TGTGCCAGCAGTTCAACCGGGAGCCGAAGTCAGGGCTACGAGCAGTACTTC
14 | many | TRBJ1-1 | TRBV6-2/TRBV6-3 | NA | CASRLRGLNTEAFF | TGTGCCAGCAGGCTCCGGGGCCTCAACACTGAAGCTTTCTTT
11 | few | TRBJ2-3 | TRBV28 | NA | CATSSLDTQYF | TGTGCCACCTCGTCCCTGGATACGCAGTATTTT
16 | NA | TRBJ2-1 | TRBV5-1 | TRBD1 | CASSRSPGQGYNEQFF | TGCGCCAGCAGCAGATCGCCGGGACAGGGATACAATGAGCAGTTCTTC
18 | few | TRBJ1-3 | TRBV6-2/TRBV6-3 | NA | CASSSEDGHTVSGNTIYF | TGTGCCAGCAGTTCCGAGGACGGCCACACCGTCTCTGGAAACACCATATATTTT
14 | NA | TRBJ2-5 | TRBV29-1 | TRBD1 | CSVDKTGGSETQYF | TGCAGCGTTGATAAGACAGGGGGTTCGGAGACCCAGTACTTC
14 | NA | TRBJ2-3 | TRBV7-2 | NA | CASSLVLAMDTQYF | TGTGCCAGCAGCTTAGTACTGGCCATGGATACGCAGTATTTT
16 | many | TRBJ1-5 | TRBV20-1 | TRBD1 | CSGSGGQGAINQPQHF | TGCAGTGGTAGTGGGGGACAGGGGGCCATCAATCAGCCCCAGCATTTT
13 | many | TRBJ1-1 | TRBV24-1 | NA | CATSDSARPEAFF | TGTGCCACCAGTGATTCCGCCCGACCTGAAGCTTTCTTT
13 | few | TRBJ2-1 | TRBV3-1 | NA | CASSQDAGTEQFF | TGTGCCAGCAGCCAAGATGCCGGGACGGAGCAGTTCTTC
13 | NA | TRBJ2-5 | TRBV4-2 | NA | CASSQDREETQYF | TGTGCCAGCAGCCAAGATCGGGAAGAGACCCAGTACTTC
16 | many | TRBJ2-3 | TRBV4-3 | TRBD1 | CASSRTRQGGTDTQYF | TGCGCCAGCAGCCGGACCCGACAGGGGGGTACAGATACGCAGTATTTT
16 | few | TRBJ2-2 | TRBV28 | NA | CASSALGQGSTGELFF | TGTGCCAGCAGTGCGCTGGGGCAGGGGAGCACCGGGGAGCTGTTTTTT
14 | many | TRBJ2-7 | TRBV6-6 | TRBD2 | CASSPLGGSNEQYF | TGTGCCAGCAGTCCCTTGGGAGGGTCCAACGAGCAGTACTTC
17 | NA | TRBJ2-1 | TRBV7-9 | NA | CASSPGVAGSSYNEQFF | TGTGCCAGCAGCCCTGGGGTAGCCGGTAGCTCCTACAATGAGCAGTTCTTC